The 5 T cell receptor beta chains listed next were all sequenced from one sample in a study of blood T cell repertoires in COVID-19. Some clones are missing from TCRdb's copy, which holds only in-frame ones; the method was immunoSEQ multiplex PCR. The sample gives some 190,000 clones, approximately 85% of which show up once; roughly 3% is in the top ten. The material sequenced was peripheral blood. The receptor set was obtained from a man aged 55 to 69 with acute or convalescent COVID-19.

This chain joins TRBV3-1 (or the pseudogene TRBV3-2) and TRBJ2-1; 9 nucleotides line up with TRBD2. Germline V gene sequence: CDR1 LGHDT, CDR2 YNNKEL (reference sequence). V gave up 3 bases and J gave up 9 bases; unmatched junction bases: 9. The CDR3 sequence is 15 residues long. In DNA form, the CDR3 reads TGTGCCAGCAGCCAGTATAGCGGGAGAGGCCCTGAGCAGTTCTTC. Its protein product is CASSQYSGRGPEQFF.

The chain has TRBV6-2 or TRBV6-3 and TRBJ2-7; TRBD2 matches at 14 bases. The V and J ends lost 5 bases and 5 bases, in that order; junction bases with no gene match: 5. The CDR3 covers 15 residues. CDR1 is MNHEY and CDR2 is SVGEGT in the germline V gene. Here the CDR3 reads CASSRLAGGVHEQYF. DNA for the CDR3: TGTGCCAGCAGTAGACTAGCGGGAGGGGTCCACGAGCAGTACTTC.

The chain joins TRBV28 to TRBJ2-1; 9 nucleotides align to TRBD1. Per the germline V gene, CDR1 is MDHEN and CDR2 is SYDVKM. CDR3 length equals 13 residues. The junction had 8 bases not matched to a gene; V was cut back by 10 bases and J by 7 bases. The CDR3: CATWGTGRNEQFF. The CDR3 DNA follows: TGTGCCACCTGGGGGACAGGGAGGAATGAGCAGTTCTTC.

V usage is TRBV19 and J usage is TRBJ2-3, with 14 positions matching TRBD2. Germline CDR1 is LNHDA and CDR2 is SQIVND (reference sequence). V shed 6 bases, J shed 3 bases, and the junction held 8 bases outside the gene matches. The CDR3 contains 17 residues. Here the CDR3 reads CASSKRLAGGGTDTQYF. CDR3 DNA sequence: TGTGCCAGTAGCAAAAGACTAGCGGGAGGGGGGACAGATACGCAGTATTTT.

J is TRBJ1-5 and V is TRBV28; D unclear. This CDR3 has 15 amino acids. The V end was cut by 6 bases, the J end by 4 bases, with 16 bases between. Germline values: CDR1 MDHEN, CDR2 SYDVKM. The CDR3 nucleotides are TGTGCCAGCAGCCACCTTGGGGAGATAAATCAGCCCCAGCATTTT. It specifies CASSHLGEINQPQHF.